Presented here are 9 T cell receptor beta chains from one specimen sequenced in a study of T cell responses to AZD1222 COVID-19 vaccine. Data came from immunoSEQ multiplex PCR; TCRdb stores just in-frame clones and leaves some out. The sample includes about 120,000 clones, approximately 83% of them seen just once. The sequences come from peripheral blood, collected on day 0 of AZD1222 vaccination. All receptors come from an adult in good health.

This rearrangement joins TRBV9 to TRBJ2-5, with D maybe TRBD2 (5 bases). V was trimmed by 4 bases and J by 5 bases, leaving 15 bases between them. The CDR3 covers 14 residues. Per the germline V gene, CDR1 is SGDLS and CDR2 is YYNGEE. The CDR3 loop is CASSPGSTAETQYF. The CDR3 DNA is TGTGCCAGCAGCCCGGGGAGTACCGCGGAGACCCAGTACTTC.

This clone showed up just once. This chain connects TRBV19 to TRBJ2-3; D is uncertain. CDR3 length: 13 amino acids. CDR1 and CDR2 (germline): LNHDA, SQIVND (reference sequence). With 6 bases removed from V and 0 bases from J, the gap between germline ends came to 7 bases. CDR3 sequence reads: CASSPGSTDTQYF. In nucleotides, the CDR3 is TGTGCCAGTAGCCCGGGCAGCACAGATACGCAGTATTTT.

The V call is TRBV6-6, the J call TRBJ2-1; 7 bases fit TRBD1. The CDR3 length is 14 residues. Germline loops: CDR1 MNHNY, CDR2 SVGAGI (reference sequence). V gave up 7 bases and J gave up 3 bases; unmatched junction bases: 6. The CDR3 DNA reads TGTGCCAGCACCTCGACAGGGAACTACAATGAGCAGTTCTTC. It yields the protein CASTSTGNYNEQFF.

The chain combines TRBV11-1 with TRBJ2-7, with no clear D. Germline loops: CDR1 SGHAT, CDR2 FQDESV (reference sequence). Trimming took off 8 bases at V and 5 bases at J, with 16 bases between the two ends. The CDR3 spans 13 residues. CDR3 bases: TGTGCCAGCGTCGGTCAAACCCTAAACGAGCAGTACTTC. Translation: CASVGQTLNEQYF. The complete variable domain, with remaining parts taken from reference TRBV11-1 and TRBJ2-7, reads EAEVAQSPRYKITEKSQAVAFWCDPISGHATLYWYRQILGQGPELLVQFQDESVVDDSQLPKDRFSAERLKGVDSTLKIQPAELGDSAMYLCASVGQTLNEQYFGPGTRLTVT.

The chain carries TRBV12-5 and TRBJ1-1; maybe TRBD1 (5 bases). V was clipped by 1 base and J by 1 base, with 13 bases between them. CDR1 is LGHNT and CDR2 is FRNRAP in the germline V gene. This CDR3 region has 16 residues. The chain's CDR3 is CASGLARTPRNTEAFF. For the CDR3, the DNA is TGTGCTAGTGGTTTGGCCCGGACACCCCGGAACACTGAAGCTTTCTTT.

CDR3 coding DNA: TGTGCCAGCAGTTTAAGTCCCGGGATGCCCTACGAGCAGTACTTC. Protein sequence: CASSLSPGMPYEQYF. The V and J genes are TRBV27 and TRBJ2-7, with a possible D match to TRBD2 (5 bases). In germline, CDR1 is MNHEY, CDR2 SMNVEV (reference sequence). The CDR3 consists of 15 residues. V lost 2 bases to trimming and J lost 2 bases, with 13 bases between them.

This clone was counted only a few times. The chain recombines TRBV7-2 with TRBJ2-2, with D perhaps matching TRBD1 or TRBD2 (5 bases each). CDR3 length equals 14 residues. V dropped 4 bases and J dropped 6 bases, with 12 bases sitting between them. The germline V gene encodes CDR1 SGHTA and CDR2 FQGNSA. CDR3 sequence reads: CASSSGTRAGELFF. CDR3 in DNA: TGTGCCAGCAGCTCGGGGACCCGGGCCGGGGAGCTGTTTTTT.

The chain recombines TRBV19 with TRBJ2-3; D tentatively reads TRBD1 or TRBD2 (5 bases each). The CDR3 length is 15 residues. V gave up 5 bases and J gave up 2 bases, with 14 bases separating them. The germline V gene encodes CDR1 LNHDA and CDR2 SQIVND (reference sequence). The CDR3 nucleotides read TGTGCCAGTAGTCCCGGGGCGGCGGCCACAGATACGCAGTATTTT. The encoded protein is CASSPGAAATDTQYF.

CDR3: CATSNIGATGELFF. The CDR3 DNA is TGTGCCACCAGTAATATCGGAGCCACCGGGGAGCTGTTTTTT. The chain links TRBV24-1 to TRBJ2-2; no firm D call. The CDR3 extends over 14 amino acids. Germline V CDR1 and CDR2: KGHDR, SFDVKD. Between the trimmed V and J ends, which lost 6 bases and 4 bases, there was a span of 11 bases.